The clone carrying this T cell receptor (beta chain) has at least ten counts. What it recognizes is unknown. This entry is derived from a study of lung T cells in sarcoidosis with Löfgren's syndrome. Whole-study context: Analyses focused on Löfgren's syndrome patients. Study results and limitations: These T cells possibly recognize a putative, unidentified sarcoidosis-associated antigen. TRAV12-1 and TRBV2 were reportedly most expanded in Löfgren's patients. Shared TRAV12-1 and TRBV2 CDR3 motifs were reported across several patients.

TCRdb reanalysed the reads using MiXCR and keeps one entry per CDR3 protein. The repertoire includes 15,000 to 25,000 distinct CDR3 sequences, approximately 22% of them detected once, and approximately 0.77% sits in the top ten. Germline V CDR1 and CDR2: SNHLY, FYNNEI. With V trimmed by 0 bases and J by 5 bases, 3 bases remained unmatched. This CDR3 is 14 amino acids long. The source of this sequence is a human donor with sarcoidosis (Löfgren's syndrome or another form), or a control subject (not recorded which). Sequencing was done on a sample of CD4+ T cells from bronchoalveolar lavage. The gene calls are TRBV2 and TRBJ2-7; 8 bases match TRBD1. The CDR3 DNA reads as TGTGCCAGCAGTGAAGCCGACAGGGGAAACGAGCAGTACTTC. Translated, it gives CASSEADRGNEQYF. Supplemented by reference TRBV2 and TRBJ2-7, the full variable domain reads EPEVTQTPSHQVTQMGQEVILRCVPISNHLYFYWYRQILGQKVEFLVSFYNNEISEKSEIFDDQFSVERPDGSNFTLKIRSTKLEDSAMYFCASSEADRGNEQYFGPGTRLTVT.